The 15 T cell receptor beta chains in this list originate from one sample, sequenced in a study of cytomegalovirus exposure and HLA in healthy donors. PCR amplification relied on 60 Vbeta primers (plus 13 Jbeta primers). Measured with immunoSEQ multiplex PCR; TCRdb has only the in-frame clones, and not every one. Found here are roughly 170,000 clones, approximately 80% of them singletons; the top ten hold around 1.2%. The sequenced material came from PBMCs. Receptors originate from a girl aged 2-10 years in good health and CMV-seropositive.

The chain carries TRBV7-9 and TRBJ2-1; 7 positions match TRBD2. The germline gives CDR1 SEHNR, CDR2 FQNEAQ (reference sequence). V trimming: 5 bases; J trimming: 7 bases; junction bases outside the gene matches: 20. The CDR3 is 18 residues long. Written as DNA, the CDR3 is TGTGCCAGCAGCCGATTTTGGAGCGGGAAGACCGGTCATAATGAGCAGTTCTTC. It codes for CASSRFWSGKTGHNEQFF. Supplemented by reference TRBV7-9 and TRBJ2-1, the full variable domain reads DTGVSQNPRHKITKRGQNVTFRCDPISEHNRLYWYRQTLGQGPEFLTYFQNEAQLEKSRLLSDRFSAERPKGSFSTLEIQRTEQGDSAMYLCASSRFWSGKTGHNEQFFGPGTRLTVL.

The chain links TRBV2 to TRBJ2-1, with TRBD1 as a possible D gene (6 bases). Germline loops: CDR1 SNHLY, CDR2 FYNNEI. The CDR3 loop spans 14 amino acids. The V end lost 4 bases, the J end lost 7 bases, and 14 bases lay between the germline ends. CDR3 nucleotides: TGTGCCAGCAGTGCGTGGGGAACAGGGAATGAGCAGTTCTTC. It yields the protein CASSAWGTGNEQFF.

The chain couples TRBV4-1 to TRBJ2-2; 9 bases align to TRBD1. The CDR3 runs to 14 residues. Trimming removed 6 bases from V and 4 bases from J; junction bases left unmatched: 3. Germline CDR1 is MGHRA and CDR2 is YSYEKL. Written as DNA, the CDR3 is TGCGCCAGCAGGAACAGGGGGCTCACCGGGGAGCTGTTTTTT. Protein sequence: CASRNRGLTGELFF.

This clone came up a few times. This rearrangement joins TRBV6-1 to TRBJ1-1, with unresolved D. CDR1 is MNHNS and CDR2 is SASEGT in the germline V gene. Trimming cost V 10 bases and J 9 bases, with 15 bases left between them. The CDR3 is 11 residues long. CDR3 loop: CAIRGKAKAFF. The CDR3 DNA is TGTGCCATCCGAGGGAAGGCAAAAGCTTTCTTT.

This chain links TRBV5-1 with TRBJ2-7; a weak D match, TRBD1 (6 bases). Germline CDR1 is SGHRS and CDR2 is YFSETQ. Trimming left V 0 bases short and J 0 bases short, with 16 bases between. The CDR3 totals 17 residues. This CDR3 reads CASSLAETRGSSYEQYF. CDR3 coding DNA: TGCGCCAGCAGCTTGGCTGAAACCAGGGGAAGCTCCTACGAGCAGTACTTC.

The CDR3 DNA is TGTGCCAGCAGCTCCAGAAGCGGGGTCAAGCCCTACGAGCAGTACTTC. Translated: CASSSRSGVKPYEQYF. The gene calls are TRBV7-8 and TRBJ2-5; 7 bases are a match to TRBD2. Near its end, the DNA agrees better with TRBJ2-7, so the J call may be wrong. Per the germline V gene, CDR1 is SGHVS and CDR2 is FQNEAQ. This CDR3 spans 16 amino acids.

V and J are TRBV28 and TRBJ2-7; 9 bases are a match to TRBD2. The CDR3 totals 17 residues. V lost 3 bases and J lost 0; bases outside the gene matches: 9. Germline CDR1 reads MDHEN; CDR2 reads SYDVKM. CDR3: CASSFPTLAGTSYEQYF. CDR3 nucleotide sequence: TGTGCCAGCAGTTTCCCGACCCTAGCGGGGACCTCCTACGAGCAGTACTTC.

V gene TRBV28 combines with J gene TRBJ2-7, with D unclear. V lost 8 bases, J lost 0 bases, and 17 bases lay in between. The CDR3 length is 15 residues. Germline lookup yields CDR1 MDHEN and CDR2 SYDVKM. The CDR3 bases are TGTGCCAGCTTTTCTGTGACAACAACCTCCTACGAGCAGTACTTC. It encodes CASFSVTTTSYEQYF.

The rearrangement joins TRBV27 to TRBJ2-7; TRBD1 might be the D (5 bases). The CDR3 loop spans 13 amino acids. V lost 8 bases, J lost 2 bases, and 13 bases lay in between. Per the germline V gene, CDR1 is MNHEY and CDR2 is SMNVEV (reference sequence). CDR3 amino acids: CASGSGSTYEQYF. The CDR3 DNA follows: TGTGCCAGCGGTTCAGGGTCCACCTACGAGCAGTACTTC.

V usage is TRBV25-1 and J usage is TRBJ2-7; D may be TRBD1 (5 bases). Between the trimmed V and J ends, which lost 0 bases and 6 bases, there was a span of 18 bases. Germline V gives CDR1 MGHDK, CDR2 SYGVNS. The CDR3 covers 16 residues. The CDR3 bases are TGTGCCAGCAGTGAATATATGGGGCCTGAGGCCTCCGAGCAGTACTTC. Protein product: CASSEYMGPEASEQYF.

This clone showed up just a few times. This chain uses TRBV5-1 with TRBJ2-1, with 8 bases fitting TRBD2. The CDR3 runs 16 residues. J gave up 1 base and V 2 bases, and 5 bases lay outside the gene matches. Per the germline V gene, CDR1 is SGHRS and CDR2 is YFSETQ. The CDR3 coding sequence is TGCGCCAGCAGCTTCGTACCGGGGGGGTCCTACAATGAGCAGTTCTTC. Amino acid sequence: CASSFVPGGSYNEQFF.

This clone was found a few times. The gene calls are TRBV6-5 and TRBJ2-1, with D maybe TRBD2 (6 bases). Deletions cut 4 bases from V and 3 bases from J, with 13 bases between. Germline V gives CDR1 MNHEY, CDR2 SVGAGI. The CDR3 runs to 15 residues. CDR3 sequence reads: CASSFASEYYNEQFF. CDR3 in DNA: TGTGCCAGCAGTTTCGCTAGCGAGTACTACAATGAGCAGTTCTTC.

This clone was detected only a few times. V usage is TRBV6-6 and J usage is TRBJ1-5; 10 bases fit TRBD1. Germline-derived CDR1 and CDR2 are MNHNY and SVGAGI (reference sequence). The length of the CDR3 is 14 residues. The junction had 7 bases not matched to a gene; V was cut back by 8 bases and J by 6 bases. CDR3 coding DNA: TGTGCCAGCTGGGACAGGGGAGTACGTCAGCCCCAGCATTTT. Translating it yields CASWDRGVRQPQHF.

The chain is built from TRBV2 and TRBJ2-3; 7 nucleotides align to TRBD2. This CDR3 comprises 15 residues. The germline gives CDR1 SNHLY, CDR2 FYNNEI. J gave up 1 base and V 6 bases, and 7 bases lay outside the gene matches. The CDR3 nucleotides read TGTGCCAGCAGGGGAAGCGGGAAGGGCACAGATACGCAGTATTTT. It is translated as CASRGSGKGTDTQYF.

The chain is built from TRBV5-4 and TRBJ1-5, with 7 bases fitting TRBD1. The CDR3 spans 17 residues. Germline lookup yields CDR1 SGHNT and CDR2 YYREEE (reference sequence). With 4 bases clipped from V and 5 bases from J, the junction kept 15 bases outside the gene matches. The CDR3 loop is CASSDDREPEQHQPQHF. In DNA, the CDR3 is TGTGCCAGCAGCGATGACAGGGAACCGGAGCAGCATCAGCCCCAGCATTTT.